The source of this TCR beta chain is a study of blood T cell repertoires in COVID-19. Study processing details: Amplification from reference gene primers served as the basis for estimated nucleated cell counts. Assay used: immunoSEQ multiplex PCR; TCRdb lists only in-frame clones, some missing. The DNA gave D and trimming, while V, J and clone size come from that table. The sample has 110,000 to 150,000 clones; about nine tenths are singletons. The germline CDR1 and CDR2 sequences are LNHDA and SQIVND (reference sequence). The CDR3 runs to 17 residues. Trimming cost V 4 bases and J 3 bases; bases outside gene matches: 11.

The receptor was isolated from a man aged 45-65 years with active or convalescent COVID-19. The sequenced sample was peripheral blood. This rearrangement joins TRBV19 to TRBJ1-4; TRBD1 matches 7 bases. For the CDR3, the DNA is TGTGCCAGTAGTACCCCCCGGCAGGGGGTAGCTAATGAAAAACTGTTTTTT. It translates to CASSTPRQGVANEKLFF.